These T cell receptor beta chains were read from a single sample in a study of vaccination and CD4 T cells after COVID-19. TCRdb fed the PCR reads into MiXCR, producing one record per CDR3 protein. The sample shows approximately 10,000 distinct CDR3 sequences, 60% to 70% of them seen only once. These TCRs' antigens remain unknown. The sample was CD4+ T cells from blood, cultured in vitro. These receptors all come from a human donor who had recovered from COVID-19. CDR3s include the opening cysteine and the closing phenylalanine or tryptophan. A D gene is named only where the DNA matches it firmly. A clone size is listed for some rows: how often the clone was seen (once, few, many), or a class if it is expanded.

>TRBJ2-7|TRBV7-9|.|.
TGTGCCAGCAGCCCCAAGAACTACGAGCAGTACTTC
CASSPKNYEQYF
>TRBJ2-5|TRBV7-7|.|.
TGTGCTAGCAGCTTAGCTGCGGGAGAGACCCAGTACTTC
CASSLAAGETQYF
>TRBJ2-1|TRBV30|TRBD2|.
TGTGCCTGGAGTCTCCTAGGGACTAGCCTCCCGCAGTTCTTC
CAWSLLGTSLPQFF
>TRBJ1-1|TRBV4-1|.|.
TGCGCCAGCAGCCGGTCGGAAACAGTCGGGGGCGAAGCTTTCTTT
CASSRSETVGGEAFF
>TRBJ1-1|TRBV19|.|.
TGTGCCAGTAGGGATGGGTACACTGAAGCTTTCTTT
CASRDGYTEAFF
>TRBJ1-5|TRBV2|.|.
TGTGCCAGCAGCGCCGAACAAGATCAGCCCCAGCATTTT
CASSAEQDQPQHF
>TRBJ1-6|TRBV7-2|.|.
TGTGCCAGCAGCGCGAGGCCGGGCCTCTTGATACCCCTCCACTTT
CASSARPGLLIPLHF
>TRBJ2-1|TRBV20-1|TRBD2|.
TGCAGTGCTCTCCCGGCGGGAGGGAGCTCCTACAATGAGCAGTTCTTC
CSALPAGGSSYNEQFF
>TRBJ2-7|TRBV6-5|.|.
TGTGCCAGCAGTTACTCCGGACTGTCGCGGTACGAGCAGTACTTC
CASSYSGLSRYEQYF
>TRBJ1-1|TRBV10-3|TRBD1|few
TGTGCCACCGCACCCGGGACAGGGACTAACACTGAAGCTTTCTTT
CATAPGTGTNTEAFF
>TRBJ2-7|TRBV27|.|few
TGTGCCAGCAGTTTTATCGCCGCGCCCTACGAGCAGTACTTC
CASSFIAAPYEQYF
>TRBJ1-5|TRBV6-1|.|.
TGTGCCAGCAGTGAAGTAAATCTAGCTCAGCCCCAGCATTTT
CASSEVNLAQPQHF
>TRBJ1-2|TRBV15|.|.
TGTGCCACCAGCAGAATAACAGGGAATAGGGATGGCTACACCTTC
CATSRITGNRDGYTF
>TRBJ2-2|TRBV2|.|.
TGTGCCAGCAGTGAACGCTACACCGGGGAGCTGTTTTTT
CASSERYTGELFF
>TRBJ1-1|TRBV5-1|TRBD1|.
TGCGCCAGCAGCCCCTGGACAGGGGTTGGGTTGAGTCTCCCCACCACTGAAGCTTTCTTT
CASSPWTGVGLSLPTTEAFF
>TRBJ2-5|TRBV14|TRBD2|.
TGTGCCAGCAGCCATTCATTAGCGGGGGTGGGGGAGACCCAGTACTTC
CASSHSLAGVGETQYF
>TRBJ2-5|TRBV2|TRBD2|.
TGTGCCAGCTCTCCGGGACTAGCGGGAGAGACCCAGTACTTC
CASSPGLAGETQYF
>TRBJ2-7|TRBV6-1|.|.
TGTGCCAGCGCCCCCTCGATGGAGGGCTTTGGGCAGTACTTC
CASAPSMEGFGQYF
>TRBJ2-5|TRBV5-4|.|once
TGTGCCAGCAGCTTGGGGCCAGAACAAGAGACCCAGTACTTC
CASSLGPEQETQYF
>TRBJ1-1|TRBV11-2|.|.
TGTGCCAGTAGCCGGAGGGGCGCTGAAGCTTTCTTT
CASSRRGAEAFF
>TRBJ1-4|TRBV15|.|.
TGTGCCACCAGCAGAGATACAAGGAGCACCTATCATTTT
CATSRDTRSTYHF
>TRBJ2-6|TRBV4-3|.|few
TGCGCCAGCAGCCAAGATGTCGGTAAACCTTCTGGGGCCAACGTCCTGACTTTC
CASSQDVGKPSGANVLTF
>TRBJ2-1|TRBV5-4|TRBD1|once
TGTGCCAGCAGCTCATTGGACAGGGCCTACAATGAGCAGTTCTTC
CASSSLDRAYNEQFF
>TRBJ1-1|TRBV11-2|.|.
TGTGCCAGCAGCTTATTGCCTCCCGATCGGGACAAAGCTTTCTTT
CASSLLPPDRDKAFF
>TRBJ1-3|TRBV28|TRBD1|.
TGTGCCAGCAGTTTGGGTGGGACAGCTGGAAACACCATATATTTT
CASSLGGTAGNTIYF
>TRBJ1-2|TRBV10-3|.|few
TGTGCCATCAGTGAGTCTTATGACTCCTATGGCTACACCTTC
CAISESYDSYGYTF
>TRBJ2-5|TRBV20-1|TRBD2|.
TGCAGTGCTAGAGATTCGCGGGGGGAACCCCAGTACTTC
CSARDSRGEPQYF
>TRBJ1-5|TRBV6-2/TRBV6-3|.|.
TGTGCCAGCAGTTTTGTCAGTCAGCCCCAGCATTTT
CASSFVSQPQHF
>TRBJ2-5|TRBV21-1|.|.
TGTGCCAGCAGCAAATGGCAGACCAAAGAGACCCAGTACTTC
CASSKWQTKETQYF
>TRBJ2-3|TRBV7-2|TRBD2|.
TGTGCCAGCAGCCTGGGACTAGCGGGAGTTGGAGATACGCAGTATTTT
CASSLGLAGVGDTQYF
>TRBJ1-1|TRBV19|.|.
TGTGCCAGTAGTATAATGGCAGGGACGAACACTGAAGCTTTCTTT
CASSIMAGTNTEAFF
>TRBJ2-2|TRBV4-2|.|.
TGTGCCAGCAGCCAAGATCTCCTAGCGATAACGAACACCGGGGAGCTGTTTTTT
CASSQDLLAITNTGELFF
>TRBJ2-1|TRBV11-1|.|.
TGTGCCAGCAGCTTACGTGGTTTCAATGAGCAGTTCTTC
CASSLRGFNEQFF
>TRBJ2-1|TRBV10-3|.|.
TGTGCCATCAGGAGGTTTGGTTCGGCTAGCGCCGCCTACAATGAGCAGTTCTTC
CAIRRFGSASAAYNEQFF
>TRBJ2-7|TRBV28|TRBD2|.
TGTGCCAGCAGCCCTCTGGGACTAGCGGGAGGCAGACAGTACTTC
CASSPLGLAGGRQYF
>TRBJ1-2|TRBV19|.|.
TGTGCCAGTAGTATAACTCTGGCGGGGGCCGTCAGTGGCTACACCTTC
CASSITLAGAVSGYTF
>TRBJ1-2|TRBV7-2|.|.
TGTGCCAGCAGCGCGGGGCGTAGCTATGGCTACACCTTC
CASSAGRSYGYTF
>TRBJ2-1|TRBV2|TRBD2|few
TGTGCCAGCAGTGCTGGGGGGGTCGATGAGCAGTTCTTC
CASSAGGVDEQFF
>TRBJ2-2|TRBV19|.|few
TGTGCCAGTGCTCTGGGGGGCGCAGGGACCGGGGAGCTGTTTTTT
CASALGGAGTGELFF
>TRBJ1-2|TRBV4-1|.|.
TGCGCCAGCAGCCTCCGAAACGGAGATGGCTACACCTTC
CASSLRNGDGYTF
>TRBJ1-4|TRBV15|.|.
TGTGCCACCAGCAGAGATCTGAGGCCCGGGGGGGAAAAACTGTTTTTT
CATSRDLRPGGEKLFF
>TRBJ1-6|TRBV30|.|.
TGTGCCTGGAGTCCCCCTCGTATTGCAGCGCGGAATTCACCCCTCCACTTT
CAWSPPRIAARNSPLHF
>TRBJ2-7|TRBV11-3|.|.
TGTGCCAGCAGCTTAGCAGCTTTACCCAGCGCGTACTCCTACGAGCAGTACTTC
CASSLAALPSAYSYEQYF
>TRBJ1-5|TRBV6-1|.|few
TGTGCCAGCAGTGTTTCGCTTATACGTAGCAATCAGCCCCAGCATTTT
CASSVSLIRSNQPQHF
>TRBJ2-3|TRBV7-7|TRBD2|once
TGTGCTAGCAGCATCTCTAGCGGTAGCACAGATACGCAGTATTTT
CASSISSGSTDTQYF
>TRBJ1-2|TRBV18|TRBD1|.
TGTGCCAGCTCCCCGGTCGGGACAGAGCTCTTCTATGGCTACACCTTC
CASSPVGTELFYGYTF
>TRBJ1-6|TRBV6-1|.|.
TGTGCCAGCAGAGGCGGGAACTCCTATAATTCACCCCTCCACTTT
CASRGGNSYNSPLHF
>TRBJ2-2|TRBV7-9|TRBD1|.
TGTGCCAGCAGCCCCCCGGGACAGGGAAGCACCGGGGAGCTGTTTTTT
CASSPPGQGSTGELFF
>TRBJ2-1|TRBV6-2/TRBV6-3|TRBD1|few
TGTGCCAGCAGTTTAAACCCGACAGGGTGGGGCAATGAGCAGTTCTTC
CASSLNPTGWGNEQFF
>TRBJ2-5|TRBV7-2|TRBD2|.
TGTGCCAGCAGCCCTCTCTCTAGCGGCCCCCAAGAGACCCAGTACTTC
CASSPLSSGPQETQYF
>TRBJ2-7|TRBV20-1|.|.
TGCAGTGCTAGGTCTAGCGTTGACTACGAGCAGTACTTC
CSARSSVDYEQYF
>TRBJ2-7|TRBV5-5|TRBD1|.
TGTGCCAGCAGCTTTCAGGGGGCCGACTACGAGCAGTACTTC
CASSFQGADYEQYF
>TRBJ2-7|TRBV15|.|few
TGTGCCACCAGCAGAGAAGGAGCAGGAGGGGCTTACGAGCAGTACTTC
CATSREGAGGAYEQYF
>TRBJ2-3|TRBV6-1|TRBD1|.
TGTGCCAGCAGCTTCACAGGGGCGGGAGATACGCAGTATTTT
CASSFTGAGDTQYF
>TRBJ2-7|TRBV2|.|.
TGTGCCAGCAGTGACAGGAGTAGCTCCTACGAGCAGTACTTC
CASSDRSSSYEQYF